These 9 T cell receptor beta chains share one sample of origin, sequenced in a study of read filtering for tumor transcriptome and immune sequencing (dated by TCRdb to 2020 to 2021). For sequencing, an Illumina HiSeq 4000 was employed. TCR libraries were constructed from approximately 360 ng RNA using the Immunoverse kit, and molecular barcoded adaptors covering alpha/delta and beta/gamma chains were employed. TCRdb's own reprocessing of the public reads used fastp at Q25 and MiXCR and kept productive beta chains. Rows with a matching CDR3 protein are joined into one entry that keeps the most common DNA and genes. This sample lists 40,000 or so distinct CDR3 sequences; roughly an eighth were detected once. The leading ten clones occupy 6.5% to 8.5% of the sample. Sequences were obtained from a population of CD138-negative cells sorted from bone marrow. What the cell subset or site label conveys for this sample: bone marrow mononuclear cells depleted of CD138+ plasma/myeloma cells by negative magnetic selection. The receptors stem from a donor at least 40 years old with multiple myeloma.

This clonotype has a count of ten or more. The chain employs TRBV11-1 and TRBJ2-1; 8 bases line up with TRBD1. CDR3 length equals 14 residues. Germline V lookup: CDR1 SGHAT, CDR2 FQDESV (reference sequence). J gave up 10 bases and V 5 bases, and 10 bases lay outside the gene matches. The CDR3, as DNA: TGTGCCAGCAGCGGGGGGACAGGCATACGGGAGCAGTTCTTC. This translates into CASSGGTGIREQFF.

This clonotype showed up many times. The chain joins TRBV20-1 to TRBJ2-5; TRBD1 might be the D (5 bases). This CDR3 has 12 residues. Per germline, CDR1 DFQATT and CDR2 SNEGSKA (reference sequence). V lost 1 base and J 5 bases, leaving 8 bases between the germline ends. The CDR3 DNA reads TGCAGTGCTAGAGGACAGCTGGAGACCCAGTACTTC. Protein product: CSARGQLETQYF.

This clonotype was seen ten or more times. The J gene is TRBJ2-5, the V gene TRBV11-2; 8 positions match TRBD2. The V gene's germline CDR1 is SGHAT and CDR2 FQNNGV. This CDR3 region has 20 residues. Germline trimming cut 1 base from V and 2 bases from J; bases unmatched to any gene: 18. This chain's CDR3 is CASSLAPLAGGRGEQETQYF. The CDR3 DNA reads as TGTGCCAGCAGCTTAGCCCCCTTGGCGGGGGGCCGAGGGGAACAAGAGACCCAGTACTTC.

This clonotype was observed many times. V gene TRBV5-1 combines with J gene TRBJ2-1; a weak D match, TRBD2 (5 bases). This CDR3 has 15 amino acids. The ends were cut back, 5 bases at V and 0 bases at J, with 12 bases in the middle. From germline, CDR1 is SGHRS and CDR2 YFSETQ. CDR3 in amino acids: CASSQLGSSYNEQFF. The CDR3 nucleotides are TGCGCCAGCAGTCAACTGGGGAGCTCCTACAATGAGCAGTTCTTC. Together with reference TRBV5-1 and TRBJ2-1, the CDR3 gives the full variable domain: KAGVTQTPRYLIKTRGQQVTLSCSPISGHRSVSWYQQTPGQGLQFLFEYFSETQRNKGNFPGRFSGRQFSNSRSEMNVSTLELGDSALYLCASSQLGSSYNEQFFGPGTRLTVL.

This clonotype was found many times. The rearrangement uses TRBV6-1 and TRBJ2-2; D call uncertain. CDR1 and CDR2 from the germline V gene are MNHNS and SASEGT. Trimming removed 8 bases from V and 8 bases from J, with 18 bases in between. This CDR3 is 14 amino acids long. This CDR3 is CASRSSGYGGELFF. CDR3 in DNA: TGTGCCAGCCGGTCCTCCGGGTACGGTGGGGAGCTGTTTTTT.

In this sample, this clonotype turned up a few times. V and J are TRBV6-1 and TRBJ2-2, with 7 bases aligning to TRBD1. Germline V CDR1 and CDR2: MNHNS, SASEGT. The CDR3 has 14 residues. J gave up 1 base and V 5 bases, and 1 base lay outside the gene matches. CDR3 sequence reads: CASSRQGNTGELFF. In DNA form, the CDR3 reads TGTGCCAGCAGTCGACAGGGGAACACCGGGGAGCTGTTTTTT.

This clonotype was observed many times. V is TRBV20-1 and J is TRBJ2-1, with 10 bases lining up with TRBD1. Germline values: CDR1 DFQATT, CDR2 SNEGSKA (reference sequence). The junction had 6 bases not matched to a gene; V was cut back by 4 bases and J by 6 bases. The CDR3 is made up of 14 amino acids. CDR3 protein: CSATDRGAGNEQFF. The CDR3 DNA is TGCAGTGCTACGGACAGGGGGGCGGGCAATGAGCAGTTCTTC.

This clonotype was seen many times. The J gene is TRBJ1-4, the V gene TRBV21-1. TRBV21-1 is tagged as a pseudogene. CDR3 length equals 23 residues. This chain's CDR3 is CASSEDIKKPGPDQIATNEKLFF. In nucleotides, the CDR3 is TGTGCCAGCAGCGAAGATATCAAAAAACCTGGTCCGGACCAAATTGCAACTAATGAAAAACTGTTTTTT.

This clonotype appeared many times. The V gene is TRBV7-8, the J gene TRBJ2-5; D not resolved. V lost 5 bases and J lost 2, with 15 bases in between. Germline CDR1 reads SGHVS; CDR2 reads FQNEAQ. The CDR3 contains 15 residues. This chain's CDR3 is CASSPYVAVQETQYF. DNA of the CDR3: TGTGCCAGCAGCCCTTATGTGGCGGTTCAAGAGACCCAGTACTTC.